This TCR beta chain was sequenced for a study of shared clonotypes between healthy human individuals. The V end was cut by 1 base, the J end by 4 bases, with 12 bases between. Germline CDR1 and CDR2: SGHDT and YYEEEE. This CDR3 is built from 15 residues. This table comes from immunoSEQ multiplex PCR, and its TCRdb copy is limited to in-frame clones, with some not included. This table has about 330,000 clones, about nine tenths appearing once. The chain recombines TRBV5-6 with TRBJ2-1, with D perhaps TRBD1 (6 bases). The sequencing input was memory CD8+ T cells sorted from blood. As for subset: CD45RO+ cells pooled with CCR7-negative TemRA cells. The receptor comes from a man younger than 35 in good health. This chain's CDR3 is CASSLSGGLYNEQFF. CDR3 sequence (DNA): TGTGCCAGCAGCTTGAGTGGGGGCCTATACAATGAGCAGTTCTTC. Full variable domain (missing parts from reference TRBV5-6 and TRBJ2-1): DAGVTQSPTHLIKTRGQQVTLRCSPKSGHDTVSWYQQALGQGPQFIFQYYEEEERQRGNFPDRFSGHQFPNYSSELNVNALLLGDSALYLCASSLSGGLYNEQFFGPGTRLTVL.